The source of this T cell receptor beta chain is a study of beta chain features in type 1 diabetes. Regarding the study as a whole: Reads derived from cDNA could over-represent cells showing high TCR expression. All four CD4+ subsets from Type 1 diabetes patients carried moderately but significantly shorter TCRB CDR3s. These data did not resolve whether HLA type affects TCRB rearrangement.

Of the isolated RNA, all was reverse transcribed, and so the sequenced material was expressed TCRB transcripts. Measured with immunoSEQ multiplex PCR; TCRdb has only the in-frame clones, and not every one. In the table there are hundreds of thousands of clones, 13% of which are singletons. Points on this clone: Antigen specificity is unknown.

The CDR3 totals 12 residues. In germline, CDR1 is MDHEN, CDR2 SYDVKM. Trimming removed 6 bases at V and 9 bases at J, with 9 bases between. Sequences were obtained from naive CD4+ T cells from blood. This receptor was taken from a man aged 18 to 30 with type 1 diabetes. V is TRBV28 and J is TRBJ1-6; D is undetermined. Here the CDR3 reads CASSLQGSPLHF. CDR3 coding DNA: TGTGCCAGCAGCCTTCAAGGTTCACCCCTCCACTTT.